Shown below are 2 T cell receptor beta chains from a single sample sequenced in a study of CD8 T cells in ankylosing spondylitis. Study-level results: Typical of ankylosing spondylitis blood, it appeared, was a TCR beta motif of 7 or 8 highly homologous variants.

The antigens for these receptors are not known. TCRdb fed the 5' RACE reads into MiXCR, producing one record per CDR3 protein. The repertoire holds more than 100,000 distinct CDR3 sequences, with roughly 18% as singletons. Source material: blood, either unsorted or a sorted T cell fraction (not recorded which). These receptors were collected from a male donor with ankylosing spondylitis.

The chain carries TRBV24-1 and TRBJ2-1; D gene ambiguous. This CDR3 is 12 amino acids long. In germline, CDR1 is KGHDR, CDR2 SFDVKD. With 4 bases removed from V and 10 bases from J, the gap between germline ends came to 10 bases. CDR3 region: CATSDSAWEQFF. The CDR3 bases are TGTGCCACCAGTGACAGCGCGTGGGAGCAGTTCTTC.

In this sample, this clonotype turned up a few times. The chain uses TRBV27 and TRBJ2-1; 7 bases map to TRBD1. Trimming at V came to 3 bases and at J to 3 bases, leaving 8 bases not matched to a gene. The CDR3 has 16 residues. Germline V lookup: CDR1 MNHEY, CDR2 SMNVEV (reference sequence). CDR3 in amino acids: CASSFLSGQLYNEQFF. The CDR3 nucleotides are TGTGCCAGCAGTTTCCTATCGGGACAGCTCTACAATGAGCAGTTCTTC.